The 7 T cell receptor beta chains below all came from one sample that was sequenced in a study of CD8 T cells in ankylosing spondylitis. TCRdb analysed the 5' RACE reads with MiXCR anew, one entry per CDR3 protein. The repertoire holds about 320,000 distinct CDR3 sequences, with roughly 11% as singletons. The sample was blood, either unsorted or a sorted T cell fraction (not recorded which). The receptors here all came from a female donor with ankylosing spondylitis or in good health (not recorded which).

This clonotype was seen many times. The chain carries TRBV6-1 and TRBJ2-7; D not resolved. The germline V and J ends were trimmed by 3 bases and 0 bases, with 6 bases remaining between them. Per germline, CDR1 MNHNS and CDR2 SASEGT. The CDR3 sequence is 13 residues long. The DNA for the CDR3 is TGTGCCAGCAGTGATCTGGGCTCCTACGAGCAGTACTTC. Its translation is CASSDLGSYEQYF.

This clonotype was detected many times. The chain recombines TRBV5-1 with TRBJ2-2, with 7 bases identical to TRBD2. The CDR3 sequence is 14 residues long. Trimming cost V 3 bases and J 4 bases; bases outside gene matches: 3. Germline V CDR1 and CDR2: SGHRS, YFSETQ. The CDR3 sequence: CASSSTSVTGELFF. CDR3 bases: TGCGCCAGCAGCTCTACTAGCGTCACCGGGGAGCTGTTTTTT.

This clonotype was seen a handful of times. The gene calls are TRBV5-1 and TRBJ1-4, with 10 nucleotides matching TRBD1. The CDR3 totals 14 residues. V was pared by 3 bases and J by 8 bases, with 4 bases of the junction left unmatched. Looked up from germline, CDR1 is SGHRS and CDR2 is YFSETQ. The DNA for the CDR3 is TGCGCCAGCAGCTCGGACAGGGGGAACGAAAAACTGTTTTTT. Its translation: CASSSDRGNEKLFF.

A word on this clonotype: This may come from a read error, since a much larger clone is one base off. The rearrangement links TRBV28 to TRBJ2-1; 15 bases fit TRBD2. Unmatched junction bases numbered 8, after V lost 7 bases and J lost 10 bases. The length of the CDR3 is 15 residues. The germline V gene has CDR1 MDHEN and CDR2 SYDVKM. DNA of the CDR3: TGTGCCAGCACACTTGGACTAGCGGGAGGGCCCGAGCAGTTCTTC. It translates to CASTLGLAGGPEQFF.

This clonotype was seen many times. The chain recombines TRBV11-1 with TRBJ2-7; 8 nucleotides line up with TRBD2. CDR1 and CDR2 from the germline V gene are SGHAT and FQDESV (reference sequence). V lost 0 bases, J lost 4 bases, and 5 bases stayed unmatched. This CDR3 has 15 amino acids. CDR3 DNA sequence: TGTGCCAGCAGCTTAGCTGCGGCTAGCGGGTACGAGCAGTACTTC. Protein: CASSLAAASGYEQYF.

This clonotype has at least ten counts. This rearrangement joins TRBV20-1 to TRBJ1-5; D gene ambiguous. CDR3 length: 13 amino acids. V was shortened by 4 bases and J by 4 bases, with 11 bases between the two germline ends. Germline V gives CDR1 DFQATT, CDR2 SNEGSKA (reference sequence). The CDR3 sequence: CSATDSGNQPQHF. CDR3 in DNA: TGCAGTGCTACCGACTCAGGAAATCAGCCCCAGCATTTT.

This clonotype was seen a handful of times. The chain carries TRBV11-1 and TRBJ2-1, with 9 nucleotides matching TRBD1. The junction had 12 bases not matched to a gene; V was cut back by 2 bases and J by 4 bases. Germline V CDR1 and CDR2: SGHAT, FQDESV (reference sequence). This CDR3 region has 18 residues. CDR3 DNA sequence: TGTGCCAGCAGCTTACCGCTACAAAGGACAGGGGATTACAATGAGCAGTTCTTC. This translates into CASSLPLQRTGDYNEQFF.